Below, 23 T cell receptor beta chains from the same sample are listed, as sequenced in a study of cytomegalovirus exposure and HLA in healthy donors. PCR used 60 Vbeta primers and 13 Jbeta primers. Repertoires were generated with immunoSEQ multiplex PCR, while TCRdb's copy carries only in-frame clones and drops some. There are under 150,000 clones in the sample; roughly two thirds occur only once, and 1.6% lies in the top ten. The sample comprised PBMCs. The receptor set was obtained from a man aged 30 to 45 in good health and CMV-seropositive.

J is TRBJ1-1 and V is TRBV6-5, with unresolved D. This CDR3 is 15 amino acids long. Per germline, CDR1 MNHEY and CDR2 SVGAGI. V lost 7 bases to trimming and J lost 1 base, with 16 bases between them. The CDR3 loop reads CASTPRGPGNTEAFF. The CDR3 DNA follows: TGTGCCAGCACCCCTCGGGGTCCGGGGAACACTGAAGCTTTCTTT.

The chain recombines TRBV6-1 with TRBJ2-1; TRBD1 agrees at 8 bases. The CDR3 is 15 residues long. V trimming: 1 base; J trimming: 8 bases; junction bases outside the gene matches: 7. Germline lookup yields CDR1 MNHNS and CDR2 SASEGT. The DNA for the CDR3 is TGTGCCAGCAGTGAAGGACAGGGGTCCCGCCATGAGCAGTTCTTC. Protein: CASSEGQGSRHEQFF.

V and J are TRBV18 and TRBJ1-3; 7 bases fit TRBD1. The V and J ends lost 1 base and 1 base, in that order; junction bases with no gene match: 4. Germline CDR1 is KGHSH and CDR2 is LQKENI. This CDR3 comprises 16 residues. The DNA for the CDR3 is TGTGCCAGCTCACCACAGGGACAGTCGTCTGGAAACACCATATATTTT. This encodes CASSPQGQSSGNTIYF.

This clone has a handful of counts. This sequence joins TRBV7-2 and TRBJ2-5; the D is unclear. Germline CDR1 and CDR2: SGHTA and FQGNSA. The CDR3 covers 12 residues. Between the trimmed V and J ends, which lost 3 bases and 5 bases, there was a span of 7 bases. The CDR3 DNA sequence: TGTGCCAGCAGCTTGTCCAGGGAGACCCAGTACTTC. Translating gives CASSLSRETQYF.

The genes are TRBV29-1 and TRBJ2-7, with 10 bases matching TRBD1. The V gene's germline CDR1 is SQVTM and CDR2 ANQGSEA. V lost 0 bases, J lost 6 bases, and 8 bases stayed unmatched. The CDR3 covers 15 residues. Here the CDR3 reads CSVEDKGTGVFEQYF. Written as DNA, the CDR3 is TGCAGCGTTGAAGATAAGGGGACAGGGGTATTCGAGCAGTACTTC.

The genes are TRBV15 and TRBJ2-7; possibly TRBD1 for D (5 bases). V lost 3 bases and J 1 base, leaving 10 bases between the germline ends. Germline CDR1 LNHNV, CDR2 YYDKDF (reference sequence). The CDR3 covers 14 residues. CDR3 in amino acids: CATSSQGRSYEQYF. Written as DNA, the CDR3 is TGTGCCACCAGCAGCCAGGGAAGGTCCTACGAGCAGTACTTC.

V is TRBV7-9 and J is TRBJ2-1, with 9 nucleotides matching TRBD2. The CDR3 consists of 16 residues. Trimming took 5 bases from V and 8 from J; bases not matched to a gene: 13. Germline V lookup: CDR1 SEHNR, CDR2 FQNEAQ (reference sequence). CDR3 residues: CASSLLSSGRRDEQFF. The CDR3 DNA reads TGTGCCAGCAGCCTGTTAAGTAGCGGGAGACGGGATGAGCAGTTCTTC.

V is TRBV7-2 and J is TRBJ2-7, with 8 bases that match TRBD1. V shed 5 bases, J shed 6 bases, and the junction held 3 bases outside the gene matches. This CDR3 comprises 12 residues. Germline CDR1 and CDR2: SGHTA and FQGNSA. This chain's CDR3 is CASSLQGAEQYF. CDR3 coding DNA: TGTGCCAGCAGCCTCCAGGGGGCCGAGCAGTACTTC.

This clone turned up a few times. The chain combines TRBV6-1 with TRBJ1-5, with unresolved D. This CDR3 is 14 amino acids long. V gave up 4 bases and J gave up 5 bases, with 12 bases separating them. The V gene's germline CDR1 is MNHNS and CDR2 SASEGT. CDR3 sequence: CASSGRGVHQPQHF. The CDR3 DNA follows: TGTGCCAGCAGTGGGCGAGGAGTACATCAGCCCCAGCATTTT.

The table lists this clone with a few counts. This rearrangement joins TRBV5-1 to TRBJ1-1; tentative D call: TRBD1 (6 bases). Trimming took 3 bases from V and 4 from J, leaving 16 bases between them. CDR3 length: 15 amino acids. Germline CDR1 is SGHRS and CDR2 is YFSETQ. CDR3 protein: CASSSAPGAGTEAFF. The CDR3 DNA is TGCGCCAGCAGCTCAGCCCCAGGGGCAGGCACTGAAGCTTTCTTT.

The chain joins TRBV6-1 to TRBJ2-5; TRBD2 matches at 10 bases. The J call is uncertain, as TRBJ2-7 better fits the DNA end. The CDR3 extends over 13 amino acids. In germline, CDR1 is MNHNS, CDR2 SASEGT. The CDR3 loop reads CASPSGSSYEQYF. DNA of the CDR3: TGTGCCAGCCCTAGCGGGAGCTCCTACGAGCAGTACTTC.

V usage is TRBV4-3 and J usage is TRBJ2-3; 8 nucleotides agree with TRBD2. The CDR3 spans 14 residues. Looked up from germline, CDR1 is LGHNA and CDR2 is YSLEER. Trimming removed 7 bases from V and 9 bases from J; junction bases left unmatched: 12. The CDR3 nucleotides read TGCGCCAGCACCCCGGCGGGGGGCGTCGGGACGCAGTATTTT. Translated: CASTPAGGVGTQYF.

This chain joins TRBV28 and TRBJ2-3, with D possibly TRBD1 on 5 matching bases. Germline V gene lookup returns CDR1 MDHEN and CDR2 SYDVKM. The V end lost 3 bases, the J end lost 3 bases, and 16 bases lay between the germline ends. The CDR3 consists of 16 residues. Here the CDR3 DNA reads TGTGCCAGCAGTTTTACGTCAGGGTCCGTGACAGATACGCAGTATTTT. Translating it yields CASSFTSGSVTDTQYF.

V usage is TRBV10-3 and J usage is TRBJ2-1, with 10 positions matching TRBD2. The CDR3 is 16 residues long. Per the germline V gene, CDR1 is ENHRY and CDR2 is SYGVKD. V shed 4 bases and J 7 bases; nucleotides not matched to a gene: 10. This CDR3 is CAISGGLAGEKNEQFF. CDR3 bases: TGTGCCATCAGTGGGGGGCTAGCGGGAGAAAAGAATGAGCAGTTCTTC.

V gene TRBV7-3 combines with J gene TRBJ2-1; no clear D. V dropped 0 bases and J dropped 8 bases, with 11 bases sitting between them. Germline lookup yields CDR1 SGHTA and CDR2 FQGTGA. This CDR3 has 14 amino acids. The CDR3 here is CASSLTRSGDEQFF. The CDR3 nucleotides are TGTGCCAGCAGCTTAACAAGATCAGGCGATGAGCAGTTCTTC.

This rearrangement joins TRBV12-2 to TRBJ2-3; the DNA was not used to check the table's D call, TRBD2. TRBV12-2 is a pseudogene locus. The CDR3 length is 19 residues. The DNA of the CDR3 is TGTGCAAGTCGCCAGGGACTAGCGGGAGACCCCAAGATGACAGATACGCAGTATTTT. Amino acids: CASRQGLAGDPKMTDTQYF.

V usage is TRBV2 and J usage is TRBJ1-3, with a tentative D call TRBD1 (6 bases). V lost 8 bases and J lost 4, with 18 bases in between. The length of the CDR3 is 15 residues. CDR1 and CDR2 (germline): SNHLY, FYNNEI. CDR3 coding DNA: TGTGCCAGCGGCATTCCGTTGGGGGCCGGAAACACCATATATTTT. Its translation is CASGIPLGAGNTIYF.

This chain uses TRBV6-4 with TRBJ2-1, with D perhaps TRBD2 (6 bases). The CDR3 runs 12 residues. Trimming stripped 1 base from V and 12 bases from J, with 10 bases between. Germline CDR1 reads MRHNA; CDR2 reads SNTAGT. The CDR3 DNA reads TGTGCCAGCAGTGACTTTGGGGGAGGGCAGTTCTTC. It encodes CASSDFGGGQFF.

The chain links TRBV11-2 to TRBJ1-1, with D hard to call. Trimming stripped 5 bases from V and 0 bases from J, with 13 bases between. The germline V gene has CDR1 SGHAT and CDR2 FQNNGV. This CDR3 has 15 residues. CDR3 DNA sequence: TGTGCCAGCAGCCCCCTCCTAGGATTGAACACTGAAGCTTTCTTT. This encodes CASSPLLGLNTEAFF. The whole variable domain, filled in from reference TRBV11-2 and TRBJ1-1, reads EAGVAQSPRYKIIEKRQSVAFWCNPISGHATLYWYQQILGQGPKLLIQFQNNGVVDDSQLPKDRFSAERLKGVDSTLKIQPAKLEDSAVYLCASSPLLGLNTEAFFGQGTRLTVV.

The chain links TRBV28 to TRBJ2-7, with 8 bases that match TRBD1. Germline V gene sequence: CDR1 MDHEN, CDR2 SYDVKM. The CDR3 runs to 17 residues. V lost 5 bases, J lost 1 base, and 13 bases stayed unmatched. This CDR3 is CASSPTPNRGYSYEQYF. DNA for the CDR3: TGTGCCAGCAGTCCAACGCCAAACAGGGGGTATTCCTACGAGCAGTACTTC.

The sample holds a few counts of this clone. This sequence joins TRBV7-9 and TRBJ2-5; 14 nucleotides line up with TRBD2. The V and J ends lost 4 bases and 4 bases, in that order; junction bases with no gene match: 5. Germline values: CDR1 SEHNR, CDR2 FQNEAQ (reference sequence). There are 16 residues in the CDR3. The CDR3 DNA follows: TGTGCCAGCAGCTATAGAGGGACTAGCGGGAGAGAGACCCAGTACTTC. Protein: CASSYRGTSGRETQYF.

This clone was detected a few times. The chain joins TRBV2 to TRBJ2-5, with 7 bases matching TRBD2. This CDR3 region has 13 residues. Germline trimming cut 10 bases from V and 11 bases from J; bases unmatched to any gene: 16. Germline loops: CDR1 SNHLY, CDR2 FYNNEI. CDR3 in DNA: TGTGCCATCGAGAGCGGGGTCCCGGGGGAGCAGTACTTC. It codes for CAIESGVPGEQYF.

In its sample, this clone was seen a few times. This sequence joins TRBV29-1 and TRBJ2-5, with 7 bases aligning to TRBD2. The J segment lost 5 bases and the V segment lost 3 bases, leaving 6 bases of the junction unmatched. The germline V gene has CDR1 SQVTM and CDR2 ANQGSEA. This CDR3 has 13 amino acids. The CDR3 is CSVDGGVGETQYF. The CDR3 DNA sequence: TGCAGCGTTGATGGGGGGGTCGGGGAGACCCAGTACTTC.